These 3 T cell receptor beta chains came from one sample sequenced in a study of T cell changes during pregnancy in multiple sclerosis. Generated by immunoSEQ multiplex PCR, the TCRdb table keeps only in-frame clones and is missing some. Of under 100,000 clones listed, about 94% were seen once; the top ten hold around 2.5%. The sample here was peripheral blood, taken in the third trimester of pregnancy. Every receptor here comes from a female donor with multiple sclerosis, enrolled in a pregnancy study.

This sequence joins TRBV7-8 and TRBJ2-7, with TRBD1 matching over 8 bases. CDR3 length: 15 residues. V shed 5 bases, J shed 5 bases, and the junction held 11 bases outside the gene matches. Germline loops: CDR1 SGHVS, CDR2 FQNEAQ. The CDR3 sequence is CASSATRTGRDEQYF. The CDR3 DNA reads as TGTGCCAGCAGCGCGACTAGGACAGGGCGGGACGAGCAGTACTTC.

The CDR3 reads CASSPGQGWYEQYF. In DNA form, the CDR3 reads TGTGCCAGCAGTCCCGGGCAGGGGTGGTACGAGCAGTACTTC. This chain uses TRBV7-9 with TRBJ2-7; TRBD1 is a possible D gene (6 bases). Between the trimmed V and J ends, which lost 6 bases and 4 bases, there was a span of 16 bases. Germline CDR1 and CDR2: SEHNR and FQNEAQ (reference sequence). The CDR3 loop spans 14 amino acids.

The chain carries TRBV4-1 and TRBJ2-1; 9 bases match TRBD2. With 11 bases clipped from V and 10 bases from J, the junction kept 9 bases outside the gene matches. The CDR3 has 12 residues. CDR1 and CDR2 (germline): MGHRA, YSYEKL. For the CDR3, the DNA is TGCGCCGCTCGCGGGGGGGCAGAGGAGCAGTTCTTC. Its translation is CAARGGAEEQFF.